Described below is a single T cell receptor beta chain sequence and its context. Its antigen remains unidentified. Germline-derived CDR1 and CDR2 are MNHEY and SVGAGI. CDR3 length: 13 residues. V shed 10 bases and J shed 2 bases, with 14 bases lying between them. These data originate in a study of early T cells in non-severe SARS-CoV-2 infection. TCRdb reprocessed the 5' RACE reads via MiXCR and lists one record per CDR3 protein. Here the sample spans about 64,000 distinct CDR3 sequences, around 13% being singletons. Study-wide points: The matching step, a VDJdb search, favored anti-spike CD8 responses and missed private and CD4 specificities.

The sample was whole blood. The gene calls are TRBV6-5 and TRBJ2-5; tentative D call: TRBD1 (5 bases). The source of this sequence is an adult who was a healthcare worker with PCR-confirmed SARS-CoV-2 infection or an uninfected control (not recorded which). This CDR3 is CATRGSIQETQYF. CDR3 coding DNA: TGTGCCACTAGGGGATCGATACAAGAGACCCAGTACTTC.